This T cell receptor (beta chain) was identified in a study of OX40 agonist ivuxolimab in advanced cancers. Across the study: Enrollees could have had prior anti-PD-1, anti-PD-L1 or anti-CTLA-4 therapy, which more than 30% had received.

A remark on this clone: As yet, its antigen is unknown.

The table came from immunoSEQ multiplex PCR; TCRdb's copy has only in-frame clones and leaves some out. The repertoire consists of about 67,000 clones, with 80% to 90% occurring once and the leading ten covering roughly 2%. The V and J ends lost 1 base and 5 bases respectively, with 13 bases between them. Looked up from germline, CDR1 is KGHSH and CDR2 is LQKENI. The CDR3 extends over 15 amino acids. Points from the study as a whole: CD8+ T cells were the subset that, on average, had more expanded clones than CD4+. Among the lowest peripheral clonal expansion occurred in 0.1-3.0 mg/kg partial responders. The CD4+ and CD8+ T cells in the blood had expanded clonally by week 6 at 0.1 to 3.0 mg/kg.

The receptor comes from an adult with an advanced solid tumor such as melanoma, head and neck, liver or kidney cancer. The V and J genes are TRBV18 and TRBJ2-3; D may be TRBD1 (5 bases). Sequencing used CD4+ or CD8+ T cells sorted from blood, obtained in a trial of the OX40 agonist ivuxolimab. The CDR3 is CASSPRAGMGDTQYF. The CDR3 bases are TGTGCCAGCTCACCACGGGCAGGGATGGGAGATACGCAGTATTTT.